These 31 T cell receptor beta chains were sequenced from one sample in a study of blood T cell repertoires in COVID-19. Measured with immunoSEQ multiplex PCR; TCRdb has only the in-frame clones, and not every one. The data hold hundreds of thousands of clones, with approximately 88% observed a single time. The sequenced sample was peripheral blood. The origin of the receptors is a human donor in a cohort sampled during active COVID-19.

V gene TRBV30 combines with J gene TRBJ1-1, with D perhaps TRBD1 (6 bases). Looked up from germline, CDR1 is GTSNPN and CDR2 is SVGIG (reference sequence). Deletions cut 5 bases from V and 11 bases from J, with 15 bases between. This CDR3 region has 11 residues. CDR3 nucleotides: TGTGCCTGGTCACCCGGGCAGGGGGCTTTCTTT. Translating gives CAWSPGQGAFF.

The chain couples TRBV7-9 to TRBJ1-2, with D possibly TRBD1 on 6 matching bases. The CDR3 contains 13 residues. CDR1 SEHNR and CDR2 FQNEAQ come from the germline V gene (reference sequence). Trimming pared 5 bases from V and 4 bases from J, leaving 11 bases between. The CDR3 nucleotides are TGTGCCAGCAGCCCCCAAGGGGGCTATGGCTACACCTTC. Protein sequence: CASSPQGGYGYTF.

This clone occurred a few times. The V gene is TRBV15, the J gene TRBJ1-2, with D unresolved. The V end was cut by 5 bases, the J end by 6 bases, with 13 bases between. This CDR3 has 13 residues. Looked up from germline, CDR1 is LNHNV and CDR2 is YYDKDF (reference sequence). The CDR3: CATSVGLSHGYTF. CDR3 DNA: TGTGCCACCAGCGTCGGACTGAGCCATGGCTACACCTTC. Looking up the rest from reference TRBV15 and TRBJ1-2 gives the full variable domain: DAMVIQNPRYQVTQFGKPVTLSCSQTLNHNVMYWYQQKSSQAPKLLFHYYDKDFNNEADTPDNFQSRRPNTSFCFLDIRSPGLGDTAMYLCATSVGLSHGYTFGSGTRLTVV.

The chain couples TRBV6-5 to TRBJ1-1, with 9 bases matching TRBD1. The CDR3 is 15 residues long. With V trimmed by 8 bases and J by 1 base, 8 bases remained unmatched. CDR1 is MNHEY and CDR2 is SVGAGI in the germline V gene. CDR3 in amino acids: CASRPPDRGNTEAFF. CDR3 coding DNA: TGTGCCAGCCGCCCCCCGGACAGGGGGAACACTGAAGCTTTCTTT.

This sequence joins TRBV7-9 and TRBJ2-1, with 10 bases lining up with TRBD2. Germline-derived CDR1 and CDR2 are SEHNR and FQNEAQ (reference sequence). J was trimmed by 7 bases and V by 11 bases; bases with no gene match: 11. The CDR3 length is 14 residues. As DNA, the CDR3 is TGTGCCGGGAGCCTAGCGGGAGCTGGTAATGAGCAGTTCTTC. Translated: CAGSLAGAGNEQFF.

The chain carries TRBV2 and TRBJ1-1; unclear D gene. The length of the CDR3 is 14 residues. Per the germline V gene, CDR1 is SNHLY and CDR2 is FYNNEI. The V gene lost 4 bases and the J gene lost 4 bases, with 13 bases spanning the gap. In DNA, the CDR3 is TGTGCCAGCAGTGTAGAGGTCGGAGGCACTGAAGCTTTCTTT. Translating it yields CASSVEVGGTEAFF.

In DNA form, the CDR3 reads TGTGCCAGCAGCTTAGGGTGGCAGGGGGCCTACGAGCAGTACTTC. This encodes CASSLGWQGAYEQYF. The chain uses TRBV7-2 and TRBJ2-7; 7 nucleotides match TRBD1. V lost 1 base to trimming and J lost 2 bases; unmatched junction nucleotides: 5. CDR3 length: 15 amino acids. Germline V gene data show CDR1 as SGHTA and CDR2 as FQGNSA.

This chain uses TRBV15 with TRBJ2-7, with D perhaps TRBD2 (6 bases). The ends were cut back, 1 base at V and 1 base at J, with 8 bases in the middle. This CDR3 comprises 14 residues. Germline values: CDR1 LNHNV, CDR2 YYDKDF (reference sequence). CDR3 loop: CATSRVAGSYEQYF. The DNA of the CDR3 is TGTGCCACCAGCAGAGTCGCGGGATCCTACGAGCAGTACTTC. The full variable domain, its missing parts supplied by reference TRBV15 and TRBJ2-7, is DAMVIQNPRYQVTQFGKPVTLSCSQTLNHNVMYWYQQKSSQAPKLLFHYYDKDFNNEADTPDNFQSRRPNTSFCFLDIRSPGLGDTAMYLCATSRVAGSYEQYFGPGTRLTVT.

The rearrangement links TRBV5-1 to TRBJ1-5; the D gene is possibly TRBD1 (5 bases). V was cut by 2 bases and J by 6 bases, with 9 bases left in between. The CDR3 totals 13 residues. CDR1 SGHRS and CDR2 YFSETQ come from the germline V gene. CDR3 amino acids: CASSLMGGQPQHF. The CDR3 coding sequence is TGCGCCAGCAGCTTAATGGGGGGTCAGCCCCAGCATTTT.

The V and J genes are TRBV29-1 and TRBJ2-7, with 8 bases identical to TRBD1. V lost 6 bases to trimming and J lost 6 bases; unmatched junction nucleotides: 4. This CDR3 spans 11 amino acids. Germline V gene lookup returns CDR1 SQVTM and CDR2 ANQGSEA. CDR3 residues: CSVGDRGEQYF. In DNA, the CDR3 is TGCAGCGTCGGAGACAGGGGCGAGCAGTACTTC.

The chain is built from TRBV7-2 and TRBJ2-7; D ambiguous. The V and J ends lost 3 bases and 0 bases respectively, with 6 bases between them. The CDR3 runs to 13 residues. The V gene's germline CDR1 is SGHTA and CDR2 FQGNSA. The CDR3 nucleotides read TGTGCCAGCAGCTTTGACATCTCCTACGAGCAGTACTTC. Its protein product is CASSFDISYEQYF.

The chain joins TRBV7-9 to TRBJ2-6, with a possible D match to TRBD1 (6 bases). This CDR3 is 14 amino acids long. V dropped 3 bases and J dropped 4 bases, with 7 bases sitting between them. Germline values: CDR1 SEHNR, CDR2 FQNEAQ (reference sequence). The CDR3 DNA is TGTGCCAGCAGCTTGGGGGCAGGGGCCAACGTCCTGACTTTC. It encodes CASSLGAGANVLTF.

The chain carries TRBV3-1 (or the pseudogene TRBV3-2) and TRBJ2-7, with 10 nucleotides matching TRBD2. CDR1 is LGHDT, CDR2 YNNKEL, per germline (reference sequence). The CDR3 runs 15 residues. V gave up 1 base and J gave up 6 bases; unmatched junction bases: 6. DNA of the CDR3: TGTGCCAGCAGCCAAGTCCAGCGGGAGGGAGGCGAGCAGTACTTC. This translates into CASSQVQREGGEQYF.

This clone was seen just once. V gene TRBV9 combines with J gene TRBJ2-7, with 8 bases matching TRBD1. Germline CDR1 and CDR2: SGDLS and YYNGEE. The CDR3 extends over 15 amino acids. Trimming removed 0 bases from V and 1 base from J; junction bases left unmatched: 3. The chain's CDR3 is CASSVGDRGSYEQYF. CDR3 nucleotides: TGTGCCAGCAGCGTAGGAGACAGGGGTTCCTACGAGCAGTACTTC.

The V call is TRBV4-2, the J call TRBJ1-2; TRBD1 aligns across 8 bases. The CDR3 spans 17 residues. CDR1 is LGHNA and CDR2 is YNFKEQ in the germline V gene. The ends lost 3 bases at V and 4 bases at J; junction bases unmatched: 13. The CDR3 DNA follows: TGTGCCAGCAGCCACCCGGGGACAGGCCAGATGGGCTATGGCTACACCTTC. It translates to CASSHPGTGQMGYGYTF.

This chain uses TRBV20-1 with TRBJ2-5, with TRBD1 identical over 8 bases. This CDR3 comprises 13 residues. Germline trimming cut 3 bases from V and 5 bases from J; bases unmatched to any gene: 5. Germline CDR1 is DFQATT and CDR2 is SNEGSKA (reference sequence). CDR3 sequence reads: CSASEDRVETQYF. The CDR3 nucleotides are TGCAGTGCTAGTGAGGACAGGGTGGAGACCCAGTACTTC.

This chain uses TRBV7-9 with TRBJ1-3; D remains unclear. Trimming stripped 4 bases from V and 1 base from J, with 17 bases between. The CDR3 consists of 17 residues. The germline V gene encodes CDR1 SEHNR and CDR2 FQNEAQ (reference sequence). The CDR3 DNA is TGTGCCAGCAGCTCCCACGTACCGGGGTTATCTGGAAACACCATATATTTT. This translates into CASSSHVPGLSGNTIYF.

This rearrangement joins TRBV9 to TRBJ1-2, with D possibly matching TRBD1 (6 bases). Germline-derived CDR1 and CDR2 are SGDLS and YYNGEE. The CDR3 runs to 16 residues. The germline V and J ends were trimmed by 0 bases and 5 bases, with 17 bases remaining between them. CDR3 nucleotide sequence: TGTGCCAGCAGCGTAGAACACCGGGACACCCTTTATGGCTACACCTTC. Residues: CASSVEHRDTLYGYTF.

This clone occurred many times. The V and J genes are TRBV5-1 and TRBJ1-2, with 8 bases that match TRBD1. This CDR3 has 12 residues. V shed 7 bases, J shed 4 bases, and the junction held 3 bases outside the gene matches. In germline, CDR1 is SGHRS, CDR2 YFSETQ. DNA of the CDR3: TGCGCCAGCCAGGGGGCGTCCTATGGCTACACCTTC. This sequence encodes CASQGASYGYTF.

The rearrangement joins TRBV5-4 to TRBJ2-1, with 7 bases fitting TRBD2. With V trimmed by 6 bases and J by 7 bases, 10 bases remained unmatched. Per germline, CDR1 SGHNT and CDR2 YYREEE (reference sequence). The CDR3 totals 14 residues. The CDR3 region is CASIGREGRNEQFF. As DNA, the CDR3 is TGTGCCAGCATTGGGAGGGAGGGAAGGAATGAGCAGTTCTTC.

The rearrangement uses TRBV9 and TRBJ2-5; no definite D call. V lost 0 bases, J lost 1 base, and 10 bases lay in between. The CDR3 is made up of 15 amino acids. Germline V gene data show CDR1 as SGDLS and CDR2 as YYNGEE. The CDR3 sequence: CASSVDFVSQETQYF. CDR3 DNA: TGTGCCAGCAGCGTAGATTTCGTGTCCCAAGAGACCCAGTACTTC.

This chain connects TRBV11-2 to TRBJ1-1, with D tentatively TRBD1 (6 bases). The germline CDR1 and CDR2 sequences are SGHAT and FQNNGV. V was clipped by 5 bases and J by 1 base, with 14 bases between them. The CDR3 runs 15 residues. The CDR3 is CASSEPTGRNTEAFF. DNA of the CDR3: TGTGCCAGCAGCGAACCCACAGGGCGGAACACTGAAGCTTTCTTT. The full variable domain, with the rest looked up from reference TRBV11-2 and TRBJ1-1, is EAGVAQSPRYKIIEKRQSVAFWCNPISGHATLYWYQQILGQGPKLLIQFQNNGVVDDSQLPKDRFSAERLKGVDSTLKIQPAKLEDSAVYLCASSEPTGRNTEAFFGQGTRLTVV.

The rearrangement links TRBV6-2 or TRBV6-3 to TRBJ2-5; 13 bases are shared with TRBD2. This CDR3 is 16 amino acids long. V trimming: 4 bases; J trimming: 3 bases; junction bases outside the gene matches: 5. CDR1 is MNHEY and CDR2 is SVGEGT in the germline V gene. This CDR3 is CASSSGLAGTKETQYF. For the CDR3, the DNA is TGTGCCAGCAGTTCGGGACTAGCGGGGACAAAAGAGACCCAGTACTTC.

This rearrangement joins TRBV10-1 to TRBJ2-3; 7 bases agree with TRBD2. This CDR3 has 14 residues. The V segment lost 6 bases and the J segment 4 bases; nucleotides outside the gene matches: 7. In germline, CDR1 is WNHNN, CDR2 SYGVQD (reference sequence). This chain's CDR3 is CASRPSGDPDTQYF. The CDR3 DNA is TGCGCCAGCAGGCCTAGCGGAGATCCAGATACGCAGTATTTT.

The V gene is TRBV5-4, the J gene TRBJ2-1; 7 nucleotides agree with TRBD2. The germline CDR1 and CDR2 sequences are SGHNT and YYREEE (reference sequence). The CDR3 runs to 15 residues. V shed 7 bases and J 7 bases; nucleotides not matched to a gene: 14. CDR3: CASRGDYSRANEQFF. CDR3 nucleotide sequence: TGTGCCAGCCGAGGGGACTATTCTAGGGCTAATGAGCAGTTCTTC. Full variable domain (missing parts from reference TRBV5-4 and TRBJ2-1): ETGVTQSPTHLIKTRGQQVTLRCSSQSGHNTVSWYQQALGQGPQFIFQYYREEENGRGNFPPRFSGLQFPNYSSELNVNALELDDSALYLCASRGDYSRANEQFFGPGTRLTVL.

The J gene is TRBJ1-2, the V gene TRBV10-3, with D perhaps matching TRBD1 (6 bases). Germline loops: CDR1 ENHRY, CDR2 SYGVKD. CDR3 size: 13 residues. Trimming shortened V by 4 bases and J by 6 bases, and 12 bases separated the two germline ends. CDR3 coding DNA: TGTGCCATCAGTGTTGACAGGAGCGATGGCTACACCTTC. It specifies CAISVDRSDGYTF.

The count of this clone is one. The CDR3 spells CASSRWTSGLGELFF. For the CDR3, the DNA is TGTGCCAGTAGCCGATGGACTAGCGGCCTAGGGGAGCTGTTTTTT. V usage is TRBV19 and J usage is TRBJ2-2, with 10 bases fitting TRBD2. This CDR3 is 15 amino acids long. Germline trimming cut 6 bases from V and 8 bases from J; bases unmatched to any gene: 9. Germline assignment: CDR1 LNHDA and CDR2 SQIVND (reference sequence).

V and J are TRBV7-9 and TRBJ2-1, with 12 bases fitting TRBD2. Germline trimming cut 5 bases from V and 3 bases from J; bases unmatched to any gene: 2. Germline V gene data show CDR1 as SEHNR and CDR2 as FQNEAQ (reference sequence). This CDR3 comprises 15 residues. The CDR3 sequence: CASSTTSGGYNEQFF. The CDR3 DNA reads as TGTGCCAGCAGCACGACTAGCGGGGGCTACAATGAGCAGTTCTTC.

V gene TRBV5-1 combines with J gene TRBJ2-7; D uncertain. V lost 0 bases and J lost 2, with 15 bases in between. The CDR3 spans 16 residues. The germline V gene encodes CDR1 SGHRS and CDR2 YFSETQ. CDR3 region: CASSLAIGTVTYEQYF. The CDR3 DNA is TGCGCCAGCAGCTTGGCCATAGGTACAGTTACCTACGAGCAGTACTTC.

This rearrangement joins TRBV10-3 to TRBJ2-7, with 8 bases matching TRBD2. The V and J ends lost 3 bases and 2 bases, in that order; junction bases with no gene match: 12. The CDR3 extends over 17 amino acids. Germline-derived CDR1 and CDR2 are ENHRY and SYGVKD. CDR3 DNA sequence: TGTGCCATCAGTGACCCCCTCTGGATAGCGGGAACCTACGAGCAGTACTTC. It encodes CAISDPLWIAGTYEQYF.

This clone has a single count. J is TRBJ1-3 and V is TRBV30; 9 nucleotides match TRBD1. The CDR3 totals 15 residues. Germline V CDR1 and CDR2: GTSNPN, SVGIG (reference sequence). The trim removed 5 bases at V and 0 bases at J, leaving 5 bases unmatched. CDR3 amino acids: CAWGGTGRSGNTIYF. Here the CDR3 DNA reads TGTGCCTGGGGTGGGACAGGGCGCTCTGGAAACACCATATATTTT.